The 26 T cell receptor beta chains below were found in one sample sequenced in a study of blood T cell repertoires in COVID-19. Only in-frame clones appear in the TCRdb table, and some are missing; sequencing was by immunoSEQ multiplex PCR. The data hold fewer than 450,000 clones, with approximately 90% observed a single time. Sequencing was done on a sample of peripheral blood. Source of these receptors: a woman in her 50s with COVID-19, enrolled during active disease.

This chain links TRBV27 with TRBJ2-7; D remains unclear. This CDR3 is 14 amino acids long. Trimming stripped 5 bases from V and 2 bases from J, with 13 bases between. CDR1 is MNHEY, CDR2 SMNVEV, per germline (reference sequence). CDR3 sequence (DNA): TGTGCCAGCAGTAAAGCTTTATACCCCTACGAGCAGTACTTC. Protein: CASSKALYPYEQYF.

The CDR3 here is CASTPARSRNGYTF. The CDR3 DNA follows: TGTGCCAGTACCCCTGCGCGATCGAGGAATGGCTACACCTTC. The V call is TRBV19, the J call TRBJ1-2, with unresolved D. CDR1 and CDR2 (germline): LNHDA, SQIVND (reference sequence). Between the trimmed V and J ends, which lost 7 bases and 6 bases, there was a span of 18 bases. The CDR3 covers 14 residues. Full variable domain (rest looked up from reference TRBV19 and TRBJ1-2): DGGITQSPKYLFRKEGQNVTLSCEQNLNHDAMYWYRQDPGQGLRLIYYSQIVNDFQKGDIAEGYSVSREKKESFPLTVTSAQKNPTAFYLCASTPARSRNGYTFGSGTRLTVV.

V is TRBV20-1 and J is TRBJ2-3, with D perhaps matching TRBD1 or TRBD2 (6 bases each). The CDR3 runs 13 residues. V was pared by 3 bases and J by 4 bases, with 11 bases between. Germline assignment: CDR1 DFQATT and CDR2 SNEGSKA (reference sequence). CDR3 in amino acids: CSASGGRADTQYF. CDR3 sequence (DNA): TGCAGTGCTAGTGGGGGGCGGGCAGATACGCAGTATTTT.

The chain links TRBV9 to TRBJ1-2; TRBD1 might be the D (5 bases). The CDR3 sequence is 16 residues long. Trimming stripped 0 bases from V and 4 bases from J, with 16 bases between. CDR1 and CDR2 (germline): SGDLS, YYNGEE. In DNA, the CDR3 is TGTGCCAGCAGCGTAGACGACAGCCCAGGACCCTATGGCTACACCTTC. This translates into CASSVDDSPGPYGYTF.

The chain links TRBV10-3 to TRBJ2-3, with TRBD2 identical over 8 bases. V was clipped by 10 bases and J by 4 bases; unmatched bases: 7. The CDR3 contains 13 residues. Germline V gene lookup returns CDR1 ENHRY and CDR2 SYGVKD. CDR3 loop: CATSGLEADTQYF. The CDR3 region has the DNA TGTGCCACCTCGGGACTAGAAGCAGATACGCAGTATTTT.

A few counts support this clone. V gene TRBV5-6 combines with J gene TRBJ2-1; TRBD2 matches at 8 bases. V was clipped by 3 bases and J by 4 bases; unmatched bases: 9. This CDR3 is 16 amino acids long. Germline values: CDR1 SGHDT, CDR2 YYEEEE. The CDR3 loop reads CASSWGLGGLYNEQFF. DNA for the CDR3: TGTGCCAGCAGCTGGGGACTAGGCGGGCTTTACAATGAGCAGTTCTTC.

The rearrangement links TRBV19 to TRBJ1-4; D call uncertain. V dropped 6 bases and J dropped 10 bases, with 21 bases sitting between them. The CDR3 loop spans 15 amino acids. In germline, CDR1 is LNHDA, CDR2 SQIVND (reference sequence). CDR3 in DNA: TGTGCCAGTAGCAAGCCTCCGGACTCCCCCTCAAAACTGTTTTTT. Residues: CASSKPPDSPSKLFF.

The chain has TRBV6-5 and TRBJ1-1; a weak D match, TRBD1 (5 bases). With 7 bases removed from V and 7 bases from J, the gap between germline ends came to 7 bases. Germline V lookup: CDR1 MNHEY, CDR2 SVGAGI. This CDR3 is built from 10 residues. CDR3 DNA sequence: TGTGCCAGCACTAGGGGTGAAGCTTTCTTT. Protein: CASTRGEAFF.

The chain carries TRBV19 and TRBJ2-5; no definite D call. From germline, CDR1 is LNHDA and CDR2 SQIVND (reference sequence). The CDR3 totals 13 residues. V lost 0 bases to trimming and J lost 5 bases, with 7 bases between them. CDR3 region: CASSIDRVETQYF. The CDR3 DNA is TGTGCCAGTAGTATAGATCGGGTGGAGACCCAGTACTTC.

Concerning this clone itself: The same CDR3 is also encoded by other DNA sequences in this sample. This chain connects TRBV30 to TRBJ1-1; TRBD1 aligns across 7 bases. Germline V lookup: CDR1 GTSNPN, CDR2 SVGIG (reference sequence). The CDR3 has 13 amino acids. After removal of 1 base from V and 1 base from J, the junction contained 0 bases not matched to a gene. CDR3 sequence reads: CAWSGQGNTEAFF. The DNA of the CDR3 is TGTGCCTGGAGTGGACAGGGGAACACTGAAGCTTTCTTT.

This clone was counted between two and nine times. CDR3 loop: CASGSLERESTIYF. The CDR3 bases are TGTGCTAGTGGGTCCTTGGAAAGGGAGAGCACCATATATTTT. The chain carries TRBV12-5 and TRBJ1-3; the D is unclear. The CDR3 totals 14 residues. Germline CDR1 and CDR2: LGHNT and FRNRAP. Trimming pared 6 bases from V and 9 bases from J, leaving 18 bases between.

The V call is TRBV4-2, the J call TRBJ2-5, with D possibly being TRBD1 (6 bases). The CDR3 is 14 residues long. The V and J ends lost 3 bases and 5 bases respectively, with 13 bases between them. Germline V gene lookup returns CDR1 LGHNA and CDR2 YNFKEQ. The CDR3 DNA reads as TGTGCCAGCAGCCAGGTGGGGGCGTCGGAGACCCAGTACTTC. Residues: CASSQVGASETQYF.

This chain uses TRBV11-3 with TRBJ2-7; the match to TRBD1 covers 7 bases. The CDR3 has 15 residues. CDR1 and CDR2 from the germline V gene are SGHNT and YENEEA. J was trimmed by 5 bases and V by 5 bases; bases with no gene match: 12. The CDR3 bases are TGTGCCAGCAGCCTATCCGAGGGGGCCCACCACGAGCAGTACTTC. Translated: CASSLSEGAHHEQYF.

This sequence joins TRBV5-1 and TRBJ1-6; D might be TRBD1 (6 bases). Germline V gene sequence: CDR1 SGHRS, CDR2 YFSETQ. This CDR3 has 17 residues. V lost 0 bases and J lost 6, with 16 bases in between. The CDR3 DNA reads TGCGCCAGCAGCTTGGGAGGTGGGGGCCAGGCTAATTCACCCCTCCACTTT. Its protein is CASSLGGGGQANSPLHF.

The V gene is TRBV3-1 (or the pseudogene TRBV3-2), the J gene TRBJ2-3; 7 bases fit TRBD2. V shed 1 base and J 2 bases; nucleotides not matched to a gene: 9. Germline V lookup: CDR1 LGHDT, CDR2 YNNKEL (reference sequence). This CDR3 is built from 17 residues. CDR3 in DNA: TGTGCCAGCAGCCAAGTCTTTACTAGCGCCCACACAGATACGCAGTATTTT. Translated, it gives CASSQVFTSAHTDTQYF.

The J gene is TRBJ1-3, the V gene TRBV27, with D unresolved. Germline CDR1 is MNHEY and CDR2 is SMNVEV (reference sequence). Trimming stripped 5 bases from V and 0 bases from J, with 8 bases between. The CDR3 runs to 14 residues. In nucleotides, the CDR3 is TGTGCCAGCAGTCTCGGGTACTCTGGAAACACCATATATTTT. This translates into CASSLGYSGNTIYF.

V gene TRBV5-4 combines with J gene TRBJ1-2; D unresolved. The CDR3 spans 14 residues. Trimming cost V 2 bases and J 2 bases, with 10 bases left between them. Germline CDR1 is SGHNT and CDR2 is YYREEE (reference sequence). The CDR3 loop is CASSLEYANYGYTF. The DNA for the CDR3 is TGTGCCAGCAGCTTAGAGTACGCGAACTATGGCTACACCTTC.

J is TRBJ1-4 and V is TRBV2; 11 bases map to TRBD1. The CDR3 has 14 residues. Germline V gives CDR1 SNHLY, CDR2 FYNNEI. Trimming cost V 6 bases and J 7 bases; bases outside gene matches: 4. CDR3 nucleotide sequence: TGTGCCAGCAGGACCGGGACAGGGGGTGAAAAACTGTTTTTT. The encoded protein is CASRTGTGGEKLFF.

V gene TRBV29-1 combines with J gene TRBJ2-1, with 7 bases that match TRBD1. The CDR3 has 15 amino acids. From germline, CDR1 is SQVTM and CDR2 ANQGSEA. V trimming: 7 bases; J trimming: 7 bases; junction bases outside the gene matches: 16. The CDR3, as DNA: TGCAGCGCAGACACCGGGACAGCGACAGAAAATGAGCAGTTCTTC. The encoded protein is CSADTGTATENEQFF.

This clone was detected once. The rearrangement joins TRBV3-1 (or the pseudogene TRBV3-2) to TRBJ2-7; the match to TRBD2 covers 8 bases. V gave up 4 bases and J gave up 3 bases; unmatched junction bases: 5. The CDR3 runs to 14 residues. Per germline, CDR1 LGHDT and CDR2 YNNKEL (reference sequence). The CDR3 here is CASSPGGPYYEQYF. Here the CDR3 DNA reads TGTGCCAGCAGCCCGGGGGGGCCCTACTACGAGCAGTACTTC.

This clone occurred once. V usage is TRBV30 and J usage is TRBJ2-3; 9 bases agree with TRBD2. The CDR3 is 14 residues long. CDR1 is GTSNPN, CDR2 SVGIG, per germline (reference sequence). The V segment lost 3 bases and the J segment 8 bases; nucleotides outside the gene matches: 9. The chain's CDR3 is CAWRVAGDGGTQYF. CDR3 coding DNA: TGTGCCTGGAGGGTAGCGGGGGACGGGGGTACGCAGTATTTT.

The chain couples TRBV7-8 to TRBJ1-1, with unresolved D. Trimming took off 5 bases at V and 1 base at J, with 8 bases between the two ends. Germline CDR1 SGHVS, CDR2 FQNEAQ. There are 13 residues in the CDR3. The CDR3 loop reads CASSNRQNTEAFF. In DNA form, the CDR3 reads TGTGCCAGCAGCAACCGACAGAACACTGAAGCTTTCTTT.

The chain has TRBV19 and TRBJ2-1, with 9 positions matching TRBD2. With 1 base clipped from V and 7 bases from J, the junction kept 11 bases outside the gene matches. Germline CDR1 and CDR2: LNHDA and SQIVND (reference sequence). The CDR3 covers 17 residues. CDR3 sequence reads: CASSIGPGGGAGNEQFF. The CDR3 coding sequence is TGTGCCAGTAGTATAGGCCCTGGCGGGGGGGCGGGTAATGAGCAGTTCTTC.

The rearrangement joins TRBV19 to TRBJ1-5; D is ambiguous. Looked up from germline, CDR1 is LNHDA and CDR2 is SQIVND (reference sequence). The V end lost 3 bases, the J end lost 6 bases, and 6 bases lay between the germline ends. CDR3 size: 12 residues. As DNA, the CDR3 is TGTGCCAGTAGTATGAATAGTCAGCCCCAGCATTTT. Translating it yields CASSMNSQPQHF.

The CDR3 protein is CASSLNRGSHEQYF. CDR3 coding DNA: TGTGCCAGCAGCTTAAACAGGGGATCCCACGAGCAGTACTTC. The chain links TRBV11-3 to TRBJ2-7, with 7 bases aligning to TRBD1. V lost 2 bases, J lost 5 bases, and 6 bases stayed unmatched. CDR3 size: 14 residues. Germline-derived CDR1 and CDR2 are SGHNT and YENEEA.

V usage is TRBV30 and J usage is TRBJ1-2, with 7 bases matching TRBD1. The CDR3 loop spans 13 amino acids. Germline loops: CDR1 GTSNPN, CDR2 SVGIG (reference sequence). The trim removed 1 base at V and 4 bases at J, leaving 3 bases unmatched. The CDR3 protein is CAWSADRAYGYTF. The CDR3 nucleotides read TGTGCCTGGAGTGCAGACAGGGCCTATGGCTACACCTTC.